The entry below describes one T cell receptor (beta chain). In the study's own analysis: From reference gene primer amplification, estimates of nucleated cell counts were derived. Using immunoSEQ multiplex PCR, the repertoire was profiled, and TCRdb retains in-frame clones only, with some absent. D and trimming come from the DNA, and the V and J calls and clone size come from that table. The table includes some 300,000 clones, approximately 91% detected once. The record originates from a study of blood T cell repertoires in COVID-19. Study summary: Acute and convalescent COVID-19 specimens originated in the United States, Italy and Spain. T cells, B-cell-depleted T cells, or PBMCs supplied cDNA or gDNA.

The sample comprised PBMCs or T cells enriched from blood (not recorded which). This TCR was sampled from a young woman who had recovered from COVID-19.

CDR3 sequence: CASTPDGEETQYF. Written as DNA, the CDR3 is TGTGCCAGCACCCCGGACGGGGAGGAGACCCAGTACTTC. The chain recombines TRBV12-3 or TRBV12-4 with TRBJ2-5, with D perhaps TRBD2 (5 bases). The ends were cut back, 7 bases at V and 5 bases at J, with 14 bases in the middle. The CDR3 loop spans 13 amino acids.